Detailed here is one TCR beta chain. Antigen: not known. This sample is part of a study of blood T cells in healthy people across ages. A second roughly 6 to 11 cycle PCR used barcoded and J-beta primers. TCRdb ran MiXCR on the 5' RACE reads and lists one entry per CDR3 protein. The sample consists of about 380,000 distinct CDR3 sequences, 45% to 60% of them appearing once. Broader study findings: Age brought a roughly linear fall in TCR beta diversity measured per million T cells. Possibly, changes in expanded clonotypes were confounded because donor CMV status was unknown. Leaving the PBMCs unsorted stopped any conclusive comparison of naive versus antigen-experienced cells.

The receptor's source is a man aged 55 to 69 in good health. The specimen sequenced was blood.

CDR3: CASQDRVTNYGYTF. The CDR3 DNA reads TGTGCCAGCCAGGACAGGGTTACTAACTATGGCTACACCTTC. This chain uses TRBV12-3 or TRBV12-4 with TRBJ1-2; 8 bases match TRBD1. The V segment lost 8 bases and the J segment 0 bases; nucleotides outside the gene matches: 5. The CDR3 runs to 14 residues.